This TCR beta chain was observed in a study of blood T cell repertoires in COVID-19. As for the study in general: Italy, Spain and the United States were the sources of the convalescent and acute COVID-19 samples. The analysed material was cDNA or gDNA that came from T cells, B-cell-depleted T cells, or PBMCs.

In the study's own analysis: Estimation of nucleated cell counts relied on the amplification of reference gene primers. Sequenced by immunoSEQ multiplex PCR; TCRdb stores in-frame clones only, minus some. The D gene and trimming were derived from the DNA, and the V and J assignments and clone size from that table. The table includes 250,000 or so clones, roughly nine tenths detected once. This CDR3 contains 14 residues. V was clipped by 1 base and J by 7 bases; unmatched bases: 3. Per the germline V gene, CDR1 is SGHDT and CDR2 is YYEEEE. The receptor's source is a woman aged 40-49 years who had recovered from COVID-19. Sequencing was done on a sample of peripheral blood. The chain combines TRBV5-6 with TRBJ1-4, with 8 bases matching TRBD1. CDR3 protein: CASSLLQGVEKLFF. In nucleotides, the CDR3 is TGTGCCAGCAGCTTGTTACAGGGGGTTGAAAAACTGTTTTTT. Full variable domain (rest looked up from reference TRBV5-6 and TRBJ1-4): DAGVTQSPTHLIKTRGQQVTLRCSPKSGHDTVSWYQQALGQGPQFIFQYYEEEERQRGNFPDRFSGHQFPNYSSELNVNALLLGDSALYLCASSLLQGVEKLFFGSGTQLSVL.